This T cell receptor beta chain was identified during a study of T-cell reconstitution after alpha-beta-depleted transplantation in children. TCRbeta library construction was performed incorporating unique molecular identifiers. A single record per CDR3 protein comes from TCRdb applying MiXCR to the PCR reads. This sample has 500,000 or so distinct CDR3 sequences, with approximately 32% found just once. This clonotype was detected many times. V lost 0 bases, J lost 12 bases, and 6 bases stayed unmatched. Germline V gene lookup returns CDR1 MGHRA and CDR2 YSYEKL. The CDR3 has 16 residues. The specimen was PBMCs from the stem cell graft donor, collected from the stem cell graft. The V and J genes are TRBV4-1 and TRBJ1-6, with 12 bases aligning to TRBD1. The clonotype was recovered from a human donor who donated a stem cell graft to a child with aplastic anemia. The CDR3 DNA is TGCGCCAGCAGCCAAGATAGGGACAGGGGGCGCGAACCCCTCCACTTT. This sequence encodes CASSQDRDRGREPLHF.